This T cell receptor (beta chain) derives from a study of blood T cell repertoires in COVID-19. Looking at the study overall: COVID-19 samples from acute and convalescent phases originated in the United States, Italy and Spain.

Here immunoSEQ multiplex PCR was the method, and the copy in TCRdb shows in-frame clones only, minus some. Seen here are more than 250,000 clones, around 84% observed once, and the top ten hold more than 4%. Trimming pared 7 bases from V and 5 bases from J, leaving 10 bases between. The CDR3 length is 13 residues. Germline V lookup: CDR1 SGHRS, CDR2 YFSETQ. Up to 2 weeks before entering the study, exposed participants had met a COVID-19 case. V and J are TRBV5-1 and TRBJ1-6, with D unclear. The receptor was derived from a man aged 35 to 55 who had been exposed to COVID-19. The sample taken for sequencing was PBMCs or T cells enriched from blood (not recorded which). CDR3 region: CASQYVDNSPLHF. CDR3 DNA sequence: TGCGCCAGCCAATACGTAGATAATTCACCCCTCCACTTT. Supplemented by reference TRBV5-1 and TRBJ1-6, the full variable domain reads KAGVTQTPRYLIKTRGQQVTLSCSPISGHRSVSWYQQTPGQGLQFLFEYFSETQRNKGNFPGRFSGRQFSNSRSEMNVSTLELGDSALYLCASQYVDNSPLHFGNGTRLTVT.